This T cell receptor (beta chain) was obtained from a study of blood T cell repertoires in COVID-19. Study as a whole: The analysed material was cDNA or gDNA that came from T cells, B-cell-depleted T cells, or PBMCs.

This CDR3 has 18 residues. V was pared by 0 bases and J by 3 bases, with 10 bases of the junction left unmatched. CDR1 is SGHNT, CDR2 YYREEE, per germline (reference sequence). As handled by the study authors: How many nucleated cells were present was estimated from reference gene primer amplification. The table came from immunoSEQ multiplex PCR; TCRdb's copy has only in-frame clones and leaves some out. For V, J and clone size, that table is used; D and trimming come from the DNA. The table lists about 160,000 clones, roughly 85% of them singletons. This sequence originates from a woman older than 75 with active or convalescent COVID-19. The sequenced sample consisted of peripheral blood. The genes are TRBV5-4 and TRBJ1-4, with 8 bases aligning to TRBD1. The CDR3 DNA is TGTGCCAGCAGCTTGGGGGGACAGGAGCTGCCTGCTAATGAAAAACTGTTTTTT. Protein: CASSLGGQELPANEKLFF.